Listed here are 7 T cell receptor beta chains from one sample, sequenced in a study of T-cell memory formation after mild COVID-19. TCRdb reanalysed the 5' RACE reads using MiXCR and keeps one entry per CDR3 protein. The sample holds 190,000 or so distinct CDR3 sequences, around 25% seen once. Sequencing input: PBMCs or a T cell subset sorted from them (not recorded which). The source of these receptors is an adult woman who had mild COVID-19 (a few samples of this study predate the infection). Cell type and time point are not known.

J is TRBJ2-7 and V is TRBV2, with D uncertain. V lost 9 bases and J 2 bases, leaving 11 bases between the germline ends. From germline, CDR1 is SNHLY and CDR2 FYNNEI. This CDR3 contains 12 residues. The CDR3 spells CASLGRAYEQYF. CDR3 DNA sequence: TGTGCCAGTTTGGGTCGGGCCTACGAGCAGTACTTC.

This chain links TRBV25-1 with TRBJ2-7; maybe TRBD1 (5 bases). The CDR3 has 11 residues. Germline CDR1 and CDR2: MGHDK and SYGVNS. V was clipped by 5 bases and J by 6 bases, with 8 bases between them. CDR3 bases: TGTGCCAGCAGTACAGGTTTCGAGCAGTACTTC. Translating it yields CASSTGFEQYF.

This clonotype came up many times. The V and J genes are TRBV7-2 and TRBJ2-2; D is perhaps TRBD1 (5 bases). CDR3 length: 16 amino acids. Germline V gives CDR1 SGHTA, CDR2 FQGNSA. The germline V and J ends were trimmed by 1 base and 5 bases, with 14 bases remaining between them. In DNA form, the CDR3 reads TGTGCCAGCAGCTTAGATCCAGGGTTGTATACCGGGGAGCTGTTTTTT. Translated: CASSLDPGLYTGELFF.

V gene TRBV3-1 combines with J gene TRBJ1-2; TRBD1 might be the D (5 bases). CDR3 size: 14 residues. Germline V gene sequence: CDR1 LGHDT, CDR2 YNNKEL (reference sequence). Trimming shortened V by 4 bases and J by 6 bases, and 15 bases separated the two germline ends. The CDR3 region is CASSPEGHRNGYTF. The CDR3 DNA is TGTGCCAGCAGCCCCGAGGGGCACAGAAATGGCTACACCTTC.

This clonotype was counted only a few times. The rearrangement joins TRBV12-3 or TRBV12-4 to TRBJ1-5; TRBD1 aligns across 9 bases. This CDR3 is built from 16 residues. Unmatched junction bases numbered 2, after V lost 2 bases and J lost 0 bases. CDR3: CASSLWTGVSNQPQHF. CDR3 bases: TGTGCCAGCAGTTTATGGACAGGGGTTAGCAATCAGCCCCAGCATTTT.

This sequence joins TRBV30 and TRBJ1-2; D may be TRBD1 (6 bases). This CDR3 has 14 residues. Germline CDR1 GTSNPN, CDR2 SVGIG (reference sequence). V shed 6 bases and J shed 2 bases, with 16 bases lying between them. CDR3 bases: TGTGCCTGTAGACCAGGGGTGCAGAACTATGGCTACACCTTC. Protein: CACRPGVQNYGYTF.

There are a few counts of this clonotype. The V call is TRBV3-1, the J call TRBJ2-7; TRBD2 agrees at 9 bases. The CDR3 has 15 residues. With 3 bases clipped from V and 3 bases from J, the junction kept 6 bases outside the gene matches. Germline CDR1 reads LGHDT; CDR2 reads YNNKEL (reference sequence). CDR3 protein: CASSHTSGRYYEQYF. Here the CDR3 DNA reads TGTGCCAGCAGCCATACTAGCGGGCGTTACTACGAGCAGTACTTC.